Ten or more counts support the clone carrying this T cell receptor beta chain. Its antigen is not identified. The record originates from a study of T cells in Graves' hyperthyroidism and ophthalmopathy. Study-level results: Clonotypes that were expanded in thyroid above 0.001 mostly appeared in blood too.

Cells are PBMCs isolated from 9 to 10 ml of fresh blood. RNA transcripts provided the source from which TCR beta CDR3 regions were amplified. HTBI primers drove first-round RT-PCR of the TCR CDR3. TCRdb redid the calling of the multiplex PCR reads with MiXCR, one entry per CDR3 protein. The table shows about 380,000 distinct CDR3 sequences, with roughly 14% occurring only once. Sample: blood. This TCR was sampled from a woman younger than 45 with Graves' ophthalmopathy.

CDR3 in amino acids: CASSRVGGPEAFF. Here the CDR3 DNA reads TGTGCCAGCAGCCGAGTTGGGGGCCCTGAAGCTTTCTTT. This chain uses TRBV3-1 with TRBJ1-1; D perhaps matches TRBD1 (6 bases). The CDR3 sequence is 13 residues long. Germline-derived CDR1 and CDR2 are LGHDT and YNNKEL (reference sequence). With 4 bases removed from V and 6 bases from J, the gap between germline ends came to 12 bases.